This TCR beta chain is drawn from a study of tumor T cells in aggressive B-cell lymphoma. The V segment lost 4 bases and the J segment 4 bases; nucleotides outside the gene matches: 13. This CDR3 is 16 amino acids long. CDR1 MNHNS and CDR2 SASEGT come from the germline V gene. The assay was immunoSEQ multiplex PCR, and TCRdb's table has in-frame clones only and misses some. The table lists some 10,000 clones, about nine tenths of them singletons. The sequenced sample was tumor tissue. The chain combines TRBV6-1 with TRBJ2-7; 7 bases align to TRBD1. This sequence was found in an adult with diffuse large B cell lymphoma. CDR3 sequence reads: CASSGRARDSFYEQYF. CDR3 DNA: TGTGCCAGCAGTGGACGGGCACGGGACAGCTTTTACGAGCAGTACTTC.